This paragraph reports one T cell receptor (beta chain). No cognate antigen has been identified for it. No much larger clone exists at a distance of one base, and base qualities are not known. The same CDR3 also results from other DNA sequences found in this sample. These data originate in a study of shared clonotypes between healthy human individuals (dated by TCRdb to 2019 to 2021). Study-wide context: Three men and a couple of women, aged 18 to 49 years, made up the cohort. Per donor, three plates each were used for CD4 naive and CD4 memory, two for CD8 naive, and one for CD8 memory. The study deeply sequenced blood TCR repertoires of about 5 healthy adults to estimate repertoire size and the extent of clonotype sharing between individuals. To increase sequencing depth and limit assay-specific biases, different laboratories used diverse techniques to prepare libraries and sequence TCR repertoires. Leukapheresis yielded between about 0.85 and 9 billion PBMCs per donor. The full study reports these points: Even with the large sequencing depth, rarefaction of the sorted-subset datasets indicated that sequencing was incomplete. Only blood was sampled, and tissue TCR repertoires likely differ from those in blood. Naive subsets generally had larger estimated clonotype richness than memory subsets. When a handful of donors were compared, the shared fraction of clonotypes was 5% to 6.5% for naive CD4, around 3.6% for naive CD8, 2% to 2.5% for memory CD4, and less than 0.45% for memory CD8. Because the study included only a small number of donors, the genetic and exposure-history diversity represented was limited. Pairwise subsampling led to the expectation that sequencing depth would affect the degree of clonotype sharing among donors. Clonotypes shared by all four sorted-subset donors showed higher generation probabilities than non-shared clonotypes.

TCR CDR3 regions were amplified from genomic DNA by multiplex PCR using the deep immunoSEQ assay. Genomic DNA extracted from each cell subset was distributed evenly over all wells of several immunoSEQ 96-well plates, and each plate served as one replicate. For sorted subsets, approximately 190 ng of genomic DNA, equivalent to 30,000 or so T cell genomes, went into each replicate PCR. Purified libraries were measured with a Qubit 3.0 fluorometer, size-checked on a Bioanalyzer 2100, and measured again with the KAPA Library Quantification kit. A separate single-read 150-cycle Illumina NextSeq 550 flow cell was used to sequence each immunoSEQ 96-well plate. On the study's bioinformatics: Because only junctional sequences without quality scores were contained in the immunoSEQ output, filtering matching that applied to full-length reads could not be performed. Sequences were annotated with PyIR, a Python wrapper for IgBLAST v1.9, using IMGT germline references to assign V/J genes and CDR3. Reads were filtered out if the reads had weak V/J assignments (E-value above 1e-6), no CDR3, stop codons, out-of-frame junctions, or ambiguous translated residues. V3J clonotypes were defined as sequences sharing an identical inferred V gene, J gene, and CDR3 amino acid sequence. To compute the percentage overlap between repertoires, the number of shared unique clonotypes was divided by the size of the smaller repertoire. RTK rarefaction, the Chao1 estimator, and Recon v2.1 estimates of unobserved clonotypes were used to assess repertoire richness. OLGA was used to compute generation probabilities for all TCRbeta clonotypes that the gDNA method yielded from a handful of donors. In its TCRdb copy, this immuneACCESS table keeps in-frame sequences only and misses some clones. Where compared with another copy, unresolved V genes explain less than half of these, and the others have no known cause. Clone size and V and J calls were adopted from that table, with D and trimming inferred from the DNA. The sample contains 850,000 to 1,200,000 clones, around 75% of them found a single time. The biggest ten clones account for about 1.5% of the sample.

The junction shows trimming of 8 bases on V and 1 base on J, plus 10 bases between the germline ends. There are 13 amino acids in the CDR3, from cysteine to phenylalanine inclusive. The retained sequence is limited to the CDR3, 39 bases, with the frame set at the first base. The germline V gene encodes CDR1 MNHNY and CDR2 SVGAGI (reference sequence). Healthy HIV-negative adults with no recently reported acute infections or vaccinations were included as donors. Every donor was a Caucasian adult living in Nashville, Tennessee, USA. CD4+ T cells were enriched through magnetic negative selection, after which naive cells were positively selected on CD45RA and the remaining negative fraction served as the memory subset. Blood was collected by leukapheresis, and PBMCs were isolated by Ficoll-Histopaque density gradient centrifugation and then cryopreserved in liquid nitrogen vapor phase. Analytical flow cytometry was used to check the purity and quantity of each magnetically sorted T cell population. From each sorted fraction, genomic DNA was isolated and quantified by UV absorbance on a Nanodrop 2000c.

Rearrangement joined TRBV6-6 to TRBJ2-3; the D region possibly corresponds to TRBD1 (6 bases align). Sequencing was performed on memory CD4+ T cells sorted from blood. The cell subset or site label of this sample denotes: CD45RA-negative fraction. The sequence was collected from a man between 18 and 35 years old in good health. Read as DNA, the sequence is TGTGCCAGCCGATCAGGGGGCACAGATACGCAGTATTTT. Translated, this gives CASRSGGTDTQYF.